This T cell receptor beta chain was recorded in a study of blood T cell repertoires in COVID-19. The germline V gene encodes CDR1 KGHSH and CDR2 LQKENI. The CDR3 is made up of 11 amino acids. With 3 bases clipped from V and 12 bases from J, the junction kept 4 bases outside the gene matches. Original processing notes: Cell counts per sample came from amplifying reference gene primers. The protocol was immunoSEQ multiplex PCR, while the TCRdb copy is restricted to in-frame clones and leaves out a portion. That table supplies the V and J calls and clone size; D and trimming were determined from the DNA. The top ten hold about 6% of the sample, which has approximately 140,000 clones, around 87% seen once.

Input material: peripheral blood. This chain links TRBV18 with TRBJ2-7; TRBD1 aligns across 8 bases. The clonotype was recovered from a man older than 75 with acute or convalescent COVID-19. The CDR3 spells CASSPDRELYF. The CDR3 region has the DNA TGTGCCAGCTCACCGGACAGGGAACTGTACTTC. The full variable domain, with the rest looked up from reference TRBV18 and TRBJ2-7, is NAGVMQNPRHLVRRRGQEARLRCSPMKGHSHVYWYRQLPEEGLKFMVYLQKENIIDESGMPKERFSAEFPKEGPSILRIQQVVRGDSAAYFCASSPDRELYFGPGTRLTVT.